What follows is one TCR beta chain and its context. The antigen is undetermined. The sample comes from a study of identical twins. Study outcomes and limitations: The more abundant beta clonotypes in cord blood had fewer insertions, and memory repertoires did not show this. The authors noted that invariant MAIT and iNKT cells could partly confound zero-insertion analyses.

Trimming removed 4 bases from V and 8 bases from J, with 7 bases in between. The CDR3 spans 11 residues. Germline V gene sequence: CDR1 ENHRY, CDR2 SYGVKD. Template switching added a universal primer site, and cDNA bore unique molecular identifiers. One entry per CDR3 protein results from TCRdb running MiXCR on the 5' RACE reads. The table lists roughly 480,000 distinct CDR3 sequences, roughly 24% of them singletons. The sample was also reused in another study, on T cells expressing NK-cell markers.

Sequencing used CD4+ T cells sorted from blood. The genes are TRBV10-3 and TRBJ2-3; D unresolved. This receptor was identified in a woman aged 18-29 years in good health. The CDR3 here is CAISGDITQYF. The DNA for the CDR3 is TGTGCCATCAGTGGGGATATTACGCAGTATTTT.